Listed here is a single T cell receptor (beta chain). Its specificity is not known. V was shortened by 5 bases and J by 2 bases, with 10 bases between the two germline ends. CDR3 size: 15 residues. Germline V gene data show CDR1 as MNHNY and CDR2 as SVGAGI (reference sequence). The data are from a study of shared clonotypes between healthy human individuals. Naive CD8 cells lacked CD45RO and underwent positive selection for CCR7, leaving out terminally differentiated effector memory CD45RA+ cells. Study-level findings and limits: Lower generation probabilities were found for non-shared clonotypes than for those shared by all four donors.

This table comes from immunoSEQ multiplex PCR, and its TCRdb copy is limited to in-frame clones, with some not included. The sample records about 2,100,000 clones, roughly 91% being singletons. This sequence joins TRBV6-6 and TRBJ1-6, with D perhaps matching TRBD1 (6 bases). The material sequenced was naive CD8+ T cells from PBMCs. This clonotype originated in a man younger than 30 in good health. Some clones in this sample may be carry-over from other donors' samples. CDR3 residues: CASSQQGPYNSPLHF. For the CDR3, the DNA is TGTGCCAGCAGTCAACAGGGTCCCTATAATTCACCCCTCCACTTT.